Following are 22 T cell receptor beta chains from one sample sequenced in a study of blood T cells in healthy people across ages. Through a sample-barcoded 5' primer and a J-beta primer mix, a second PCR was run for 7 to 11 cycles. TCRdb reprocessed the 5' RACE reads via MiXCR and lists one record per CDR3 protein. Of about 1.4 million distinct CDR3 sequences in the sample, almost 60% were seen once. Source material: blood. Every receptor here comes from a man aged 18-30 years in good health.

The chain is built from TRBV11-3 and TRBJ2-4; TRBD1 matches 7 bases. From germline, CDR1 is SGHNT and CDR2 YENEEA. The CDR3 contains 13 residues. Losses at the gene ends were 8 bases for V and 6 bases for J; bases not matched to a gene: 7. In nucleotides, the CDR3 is TGTGCCAGCGGCTCCCGGGACAGAAACATTCAGTACTTC. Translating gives CASGSRDRNIQYF.

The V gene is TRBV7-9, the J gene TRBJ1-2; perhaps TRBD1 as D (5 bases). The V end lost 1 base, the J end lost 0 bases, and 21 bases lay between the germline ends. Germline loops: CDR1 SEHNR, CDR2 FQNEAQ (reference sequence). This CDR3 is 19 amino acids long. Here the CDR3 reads CASSLDLRRGTNSNYGYTF. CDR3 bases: TGTGCCAGCAGCTTAGATCTTCGTAGGGGTACAAATTCTAACTATGGCTACACCTTC.

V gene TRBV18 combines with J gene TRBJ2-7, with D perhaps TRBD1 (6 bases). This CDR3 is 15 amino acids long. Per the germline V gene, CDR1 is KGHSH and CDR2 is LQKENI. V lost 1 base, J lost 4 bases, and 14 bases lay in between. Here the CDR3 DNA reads TGTGCCAGCTCACCACGAAGGACAGATCTTTACGAGCAGTACTTC. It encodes CASSPRRTDLYEQYF.

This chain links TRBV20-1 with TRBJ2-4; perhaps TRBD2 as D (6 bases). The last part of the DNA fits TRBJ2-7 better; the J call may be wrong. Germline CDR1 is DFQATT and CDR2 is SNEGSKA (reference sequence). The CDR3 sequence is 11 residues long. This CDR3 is CSRRSGHEQYF. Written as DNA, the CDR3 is TGCAGTAGGAGGAGCGGGCACGAGCAGTACTTC.

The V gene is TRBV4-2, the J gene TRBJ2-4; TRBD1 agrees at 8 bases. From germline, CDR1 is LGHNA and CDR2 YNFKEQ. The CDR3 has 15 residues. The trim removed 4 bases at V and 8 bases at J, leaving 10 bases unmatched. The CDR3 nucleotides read TGTGCCAGCAGCCCCAGTCCGACAGGGGTTGACATTCAGTACTTC. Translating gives CASSPSPTGVDIQYF.

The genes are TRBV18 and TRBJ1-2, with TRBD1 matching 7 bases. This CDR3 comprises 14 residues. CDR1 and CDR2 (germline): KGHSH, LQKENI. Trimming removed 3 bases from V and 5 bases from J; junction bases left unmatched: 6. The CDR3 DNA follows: TGTGCCAGCTCACCCAAGGGGGCGATTTATGGCTACACCTTC. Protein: CASSPKGAIYGYTF.

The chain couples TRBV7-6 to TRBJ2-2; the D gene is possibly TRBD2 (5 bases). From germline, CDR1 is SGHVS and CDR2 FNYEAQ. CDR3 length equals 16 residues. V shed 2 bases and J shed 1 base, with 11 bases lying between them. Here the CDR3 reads CASSLSSSQNTGELFF. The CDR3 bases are TGTGCCAGCAGCTTATCGTCTAGCCAGAACACCGGGGAGCTGTTTTTT.

CDR3 bases: TGTGCCAGCAGCCAAGTGGCAGGGGATGTCATGGCCGGGGAGCTGTTTTTT. Translating gives CASSQVAGDVMAGELFF. The V call is TRBV4-2, the J call TRBJ2-2; a possible D gene is TRBD1 (6 bases). The germline V and J ends were trimmed by 1 base and 6 bases, with 18 bases remaining between them. CDR3 length equals 17 residues. Germline V lookup: CDR1 LGHNA, CDR2 YNFKEQ.

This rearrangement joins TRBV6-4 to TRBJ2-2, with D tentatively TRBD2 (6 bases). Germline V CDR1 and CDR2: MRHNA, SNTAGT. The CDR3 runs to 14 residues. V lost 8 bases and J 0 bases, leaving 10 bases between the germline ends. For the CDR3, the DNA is TGTGCCAGCGCCCGGGACTCGAACACCGGGGAGCTGTTTTTT. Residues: CASARDSNTGELFF.

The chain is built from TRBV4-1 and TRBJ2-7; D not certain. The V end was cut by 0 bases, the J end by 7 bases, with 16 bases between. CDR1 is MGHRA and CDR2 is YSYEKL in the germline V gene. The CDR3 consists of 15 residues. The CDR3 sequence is CASSQEMKSYNEQYF. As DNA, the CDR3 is TGCGCCAGCAGCCAAGAGATGAAGTCCTACAATGAGCAGTACTTC.

As DNA, the CDR3 is TGTGCCAGCAGCTTTCCCGGGACAGGGGAAGAGACCCAGTACTTC. Protein sequence: CASSFPGTGEETQYF. The chain combines TRBV7-9 with TRBJ2-5; 10 bases fit TRBD1. Germline loops: CDR1 SEHNR, CDR2 FQNEAQ (reference sequence). CDR3 length: 15 residues. V dropped 3 bases and J dropped 3; count of bases not matched to a gene: 4.

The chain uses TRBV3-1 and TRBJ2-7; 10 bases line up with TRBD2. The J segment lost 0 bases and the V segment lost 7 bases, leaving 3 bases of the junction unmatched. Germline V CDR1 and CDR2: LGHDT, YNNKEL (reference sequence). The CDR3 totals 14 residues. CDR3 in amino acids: CASTLAGASYEQYF. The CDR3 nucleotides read TGTGCCAGCACCCTAGCGGGAGCCTCCTACGAGCAGTACTTC.

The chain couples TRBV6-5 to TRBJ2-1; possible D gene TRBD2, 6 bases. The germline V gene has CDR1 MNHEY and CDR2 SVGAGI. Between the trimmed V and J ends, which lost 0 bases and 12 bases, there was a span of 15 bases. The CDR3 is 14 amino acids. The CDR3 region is CASSYSPGDAGQFF. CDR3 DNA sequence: TGTGCCAGCAGTTACTCACCGGGGGACGCAGGGCAGTTCTTC.

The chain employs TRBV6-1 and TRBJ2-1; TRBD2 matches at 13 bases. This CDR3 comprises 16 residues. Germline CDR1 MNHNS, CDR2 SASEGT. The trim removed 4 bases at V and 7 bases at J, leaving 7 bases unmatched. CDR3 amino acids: CASSVRTSGSLNEQFF. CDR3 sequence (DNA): TGTGCCAGCAGTGTCCGGACTAGCGGGAGTTTAAATGAGCAGTTCTTC.

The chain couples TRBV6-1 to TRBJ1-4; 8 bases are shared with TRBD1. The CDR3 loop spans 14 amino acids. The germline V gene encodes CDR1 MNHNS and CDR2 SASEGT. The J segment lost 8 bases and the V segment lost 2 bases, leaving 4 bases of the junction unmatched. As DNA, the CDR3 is TGTGCCAGCAGTGAATACAGGGGGGGAGAAAAACTGTTTTTT. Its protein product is CASSEYRGGEKLFF.

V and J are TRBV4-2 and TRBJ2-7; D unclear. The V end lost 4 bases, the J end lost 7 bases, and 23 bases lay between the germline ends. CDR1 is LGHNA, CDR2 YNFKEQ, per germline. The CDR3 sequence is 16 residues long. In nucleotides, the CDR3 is TGTGCCAGCAGCCGGAGAGTAGACGGCTCCTACAATGAGCAGTACTTC. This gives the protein CASSRRVDGSYNEQYF.

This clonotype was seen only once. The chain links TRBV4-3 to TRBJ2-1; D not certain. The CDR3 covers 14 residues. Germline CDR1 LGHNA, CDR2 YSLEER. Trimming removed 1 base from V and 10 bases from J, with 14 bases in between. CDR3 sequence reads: CASSQGSGVEEQFF. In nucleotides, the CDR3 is TGCGCCAGCAGCCAAGGATCGGGTGTTGAGGAGCAGTTCTTC.

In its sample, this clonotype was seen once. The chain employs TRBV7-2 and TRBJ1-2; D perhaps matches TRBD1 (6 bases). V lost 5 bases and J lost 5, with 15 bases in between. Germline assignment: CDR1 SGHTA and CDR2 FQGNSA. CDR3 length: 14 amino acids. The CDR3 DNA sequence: TGTGCCAGCAGCCGCGAAGGACAGCATTATGGCTACACCTTC. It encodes CASSREGQHYGYTF.

In nucleotides, the CDR3 is TGTGCCAGCAGTGAATTGTCGGGGTACAATTCACCCCTCCACTTT. Translated, it gives CASSELSGYNSPLHF. V gene TRBV6-1 combines with J gene TRBJ1-6; D is unclear. The CDR3 length is 15 residues. Germline V CDR1 and CDR2: MNHNS, SASEGT. The V end was cut by 2 bases, the J end by 7 bases, with 12 bases between.

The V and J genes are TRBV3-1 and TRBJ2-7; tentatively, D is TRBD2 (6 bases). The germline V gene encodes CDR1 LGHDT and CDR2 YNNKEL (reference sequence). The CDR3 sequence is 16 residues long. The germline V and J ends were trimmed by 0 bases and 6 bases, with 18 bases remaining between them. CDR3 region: CASSQDNPLLGGEQYF. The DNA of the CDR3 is TGTGCCAGCAGCCAAGATAACCCCCTGTTGGGGGGCGAGCAGTACTTC.

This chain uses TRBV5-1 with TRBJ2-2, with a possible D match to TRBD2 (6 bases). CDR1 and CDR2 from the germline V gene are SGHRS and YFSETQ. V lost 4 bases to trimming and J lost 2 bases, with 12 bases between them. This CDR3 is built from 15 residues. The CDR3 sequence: CASSDSAGNTGELFF. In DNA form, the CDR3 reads TGCGCCAGCAGCGACTCTGCGGGAAACACCGGGGAGCTGTTTTTT.

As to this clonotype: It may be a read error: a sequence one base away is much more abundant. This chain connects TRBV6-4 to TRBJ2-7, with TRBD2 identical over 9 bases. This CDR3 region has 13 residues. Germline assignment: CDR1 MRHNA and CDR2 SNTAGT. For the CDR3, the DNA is TGTGTCAGCAGACGGACTAGCGACTACGAGCAGTACTTC. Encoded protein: CVSRRTSDYEQYF.